These T cell receptor beta chains were read from a single sample in a study of blood T cell repertoires in COVID-19. Measured with immunoSEQ multiplex PCR; TCRdb has only the in-frame clones, and not every one. The profile shows about 220,000 clones, about 79% of them singletons. Sequences were obtained from PBMCs or T cells enriched from blood (not recorded which). Every receptor here comes from a woman aged 60-70 years who had recovered from COVID-19. The CDR3 runs from the conserved cysteine through the conserved F or W. A D gene is named only where the DNA matches it firmly. Rows may omit the clone size; those that give it use once, few, many or a size class.

V	size	D	J	CDR3	DNA
TRBV27	.	TRBD1	TRBJ2-1	CASSTRDRGFSEQFF	TGTGCCAGTAGCACCAGGGACAGGGGGTTTTCTGAGCAGTTCTTC
TRBV22-1	.	.	TRBJ2-1	CPGSAPKGASSYNEQFF	TGTCCTGGGAGCGCTCCAAAAGGGGCTAGCTCCTACAATGAGCAGTTCTTC
TRBV27	.	TRBD1	TRBJ1-1	CASSLPGQGKNGAFF	TGTGCCAGCAGTCTACCGGGACAGGGGAAGAATGGAGCTTTCTTT
TRBV7-2	.	TRBD2	TRBJ2-1	CASSLQRGGYNEQFF	TGTGCCAGCAGCTTACAGCGGGGGGGCTACAATGAGCAGTTCTTC
TRBV7-2	.	.	TRBJ2-1	CASSHSGAGAVYNEQFF	TGTGCCAGCAGCCACTCTGGTGCGGGGGCGGTATACAATGAGCAGTTCTTC
TRBV7-9	.	.	TRBJ1-4	CASSEPGEEKLFF	TGTGCCAGCAGCGAGCCAGGGGAGGAAAAACTGTTTTTT
TRBV21-1	.	.	TRBJ1-4	CASSTRRGYEKLFF	TGTGCCAGCAGCACCCGACGGGGGTATGAAAAACTGTTTTTT
TRBV5-1	.	.	TRBJ1-1	CASSPMSQGRGGAFF	TGCGCCAGCAGCCCGATGTCCCAAGGAAGGGGGGGAGCTTTCTTT
TRBV6-6	.	TRBD1	TRBJ1-2	CASRPGQGYGYTF	TGTGCCAGCAGGCCGGGACAGGGCTATGGCTACACCTTC
TRBV6-6	.	.	TRBJ1-1	CASREDSYTEAFF	TGTGCCAGCAGAGAGGACAGCTACACTGAAGCTTTCTTT
TRBV3-1/TRBV3-2	.	.	TRBJ1-5	CASSQGRANQPQHF	TGTGCCAGCAGCCAAGGCAGGGCTAATCAGCCCCAGCATTTT
TRBV6-5	.	.	TRBJ2-7	CASSYSKGAYEQYF	TGTGCCAGCAGTTACTCGAAGGGGGCCTACGAGCAGTACTTC
TRBV19	once	.	TRBJ1-6	CASSGQLLQSLHF	TGTGCCAGTAGTGGACAACTACTTCAATCCCTCCACTTT
TRBV3-1/TRBV3-2	few	TRBD2	TRBJ2-2	CASTQLAGGLNTGELFF	TGTGCCAGCACCCAACTAGCGGGAGGGCTGAACACCGGGGAGCTGTTTTTT
TRBV3-1/TRBV3-2	.	TRBD1	TRBJ2-6	CASSPSVTGASSGANVLTF	TGTGCCAGCAGCCCTTCGGTGACAGGGGCCTCCTCTGGGGCCAACGTCCTGACTTTC
TRBV2	few	TRBD1	TRBJ1-1	CASSGDRGATEAFF	TGTGCCAGCAGTGGGGACAGGGGGGCCACTGAAGCTTTCTTT
TRBV29-1	.	TRBD1	TRBJ2-4	CSVWGTGGGIQYF	TGCAGCGTTTGGGGGACAGGGGGAGGCATTCAGTACTTC
TRBV18	.	TRBD2	TRBJ2-3	CASSPGSGGATDTQYF	TGTGCCAGCTCACCCGGGTCGGGGGGGGCCACAGATACGCAGTATTTT
TRBV12-3/TRBV12-4	.	.	TRBJ1-2	CASSRNREGYTF	TGTGCCAGCAGTCGGAACAGGGAAGGCTACACCTTC
TRBV27	.	TRBD2	TRBJ2-2	CASSWGGNTGELFF	TGTGCCAGCAGTTGGGGGGGGAACACCGGGGAGCTGTTTTTT
TRBV7-2	.	.	TRBJ1-5	CASSLGGFRGNQPQHF	TGTGCCAGCAGCTTAGGAGGGTTTAGGGGCAATCAGCCCCAGCATTTT
TRBV5-1	.	TRBD1	TRBJ2-1	CASSSGQPYNEQFF	TGCGCCAGCAGCTCGGGACAGCCCTACAATGAGCAGTTCTTC
TRBV5-1	.	TRBD1	TRBJ2-7	CASSWTLPGGSYEQYF	TGCGCCAGCAGCTGGACTCTCCCAGGGGGTTCCTACGAGCAGTACTTC
TRBV6-5	.	.	TRBJ1-2	CASRTPSDLYGYTF	TGTGCCAGCAGGACCCCGAGCGACCTTTATGGCTACACCTTC
TRBV7-6	.	TRBD2	TRBJ2-1	CASSLTSNYNEQFF	TGTGCCAGCAGCTTGACTAGCAACTACAATGAGCAGTTCTTC
TRBV12-5	.	TRBD1	TRBJ2-7	CASGPGQGVHEQYF	TGTGCTAGTGGCCCGGGACAGGGGGTACACGAGCAGTACTTC
TRBV5-6	.	TRBD1	TRBJ2-2	CASSYGTGGTGELFF	TGTGCCAGCAGCTATGGGACAGGGGGAACCGGGGAGCTGTTTTTT
TRBV19	.	TRBD1	TRBJ1-6	CASNGVRGQSPLHF	TGTGCCAGTAACGGCGTCAGGGGGCAATCACCCCTCCACTTT
TRBV18	.	TRBD1	TRBJ1-1	CASSPLTGGRTEAFF	TGTGCCAGCTCACCACTCACAGGGGGTCGCACTGAAGCTTTCTTT
TRBV2	.	.	TRBJ1-5	CASSIGQPSNQPQHF	TGTGCCAGCAGTATAGGACAGCCTAGCAATCAGCCCCAGCATTTT
TRBV11-3	.	TRBD1	TRBJ2-7	CASSSGGQGRLEQYF	TGTGCCAGCAGCTCGGGCGGACAGGGTCGTCTCGAGCAGTACTTC
TRBV7-9	.	TRBD1	TRBJ1-2	CASSRGQVYGYTF	TGTGCCAGCAGCCGCGGACAGGTCTATGGCTACACCTTC
TRBV18	.	TRBD1	TRBJ2-7	CASSPLRGQGREQYF	TGTGCCAGCTCACCACTGAGGGGGCAGGGTAGAGAGCAGTACTTC
TRBV19	.	TRBD2	TRBJ2-1	CASSIDALAGAHNEQFF	TGTGCCAGTAGTATAGATGCTCTAGCGGGGGCCCATAATGAGCAGTTCTTC
TRBV10-1	.	.	TRBJ2-3	CASSDRAPPDTQYF	TGCGCCAGCAGTGACAGGGCCCCCCCAGATACGCAGTATTTT
TRBV7-3	.	TRBD2	TRBJ2-3	CASSLSGTSLTDTQYF	TGTGCCAGCAGCTTATCCGGGACTAGCCTCACAGATACGCAGTATTTT
TRBV30	few	.	TRBJ2-2	CAWSQCVCTGELFF	TGTGCCTGGAGTCAATGCGTATGCACCGGGGAGCTGTTTTTT
TRBV27	.	.	TRBJ2-7	CASRFIQGSSYEQYF	TGTGCCAGCAGGTTTATTCAGGGCAGCTCCTACGAGCAGTACTTC
TRBV19	few	.	TRBJ2-7	CASSPRGDSYEQYF	TGTGCCAGTAGCCCCCGCGGGGACTCCTACGAGCAGTACTTC
TRBV24-1	.	TRBD1	TRBJ2-1	CATSDRQGAAYNEQFF	TGTGCCACCAGTGATCGGCAGGGGGCCGCCTACAATGAGCAGTTCTTC
TRBV2	few	TRBD1	TRBJ1-2	CASLPGQRSLNYGYTF	TGTGCCAGCTTACCGGGACAGCGAAGTTTGAACTATGGCTACACCTTC
TRBV7-8	.	TRBD1	TRBJ1-4	CASSATGGSKKLFF	TGTGCCAGCAGCGCCACAGGGGGCTCGAAAAAACTGTTTTTT
TRBV7-2	.	TRBD1	TRBJ1-5	CASSAGGQGARQPQHF	TGTGCCAGCAGCGCGGGGGGACAGGGGGCTCGGCAGCCCCAGCATTTT
TRBV10-3	.	.	TRBJ1-5	CATRGGDNGPQHF	TGTGCCACCCGGGGGGGGGATAATGGGCCCCAGCATTTT
TRBV19	.	TRBD1	TRBJ1-3	CAWTGYSGNTIYF	TGTGCCTGGACAGGATACTCTGGAAACACCATATATTTT
TRBV6-2/TRBV6-3	once	.	TRBJ1-5	CASSYPPPGGLDQPQHF	TGTGCCAGCAGTTACCCCCCCCCTGGGGGGTTGGATCAGCCCCAGCATTTT
TRBV7-4	.	.	TRBJ1-5	CASSLATGKSNQPQHF	TGTGCCAGCAGCTTAGCCACAGGGAAGAGCAATCAGCCCCAGCATTTT
TRBV4-2	.	TRBD2	TRBJ2-1	CASSQDLAGVYNEQFF	TGTGCCAGCAGCCAAGATTTAGCGGGAGTCTACAATGAGCAGTTCTTC
TRBV11-1	.	.	TRBJ2-1	CASSLVSSGNEQFF	TGTGCCAGCAGCTTAGTGTCGTCGGGGAATGAGCAGTTCTTC
TRBV19	.	TRBD2	TRBJ2-4	CASSTASGGGGNIQYF	TGTGCCAGTAGTACGGCTAGCGGGGGGGGTGGAAACATTCAGTACTTC
TRBV30	.	TRBD1	TRBJ1-2	CAWSAGTGDGYTF	TGTGCCTGGAGTGCAGGGACAGGGGATGGCTACACCTTC
TRBV11-2	once	TRBD1	TRBJ2-1	CASSPGQGGYGEQFF	TGTGCCAGCAGCCCGGGACAGGGGGGCTACGGTGAGCAGTTCTTC
TRBV18	.	.	TRBJ1-5	CASSPLEGGNQPQHF	TGTGCCAGCTCACCACTTGAGGGCGGCAATCAGCCCCAGCATTTT
TRBV6-5	.	TRBD1	TRBJ2-5	CASSTDRGETQYF	TGTGCCAGCAGTACGGACAGGGGTGAGACCCAGTACTTC
TRBV5-1	few	TRBD1	TRBJ1-1	CASSSSTGVTEAFF	TGCGCCAGCAGCTCGTCCACAGGGGTGACTGAAGCTTTCTTT